The 25 T cell receptor beta chains given below trace back to one sample, sequenced in a study of blood T cells in healthy people across ages. Alongside a J-beta primer mix, a sample-barcoded 5' primer served in a second PCR lasting roughly 7 to 11 cycles. TCRdb reprocessed the 5' RACE reads via MiXCR and lists one record per CDR3 protein. The sample contains more than 550,000 distinct CDR3 sequences, around a fifth of which appear only once. Sequencing input: blood. The receptors originated from a man aged 65 to 85 in good health.

This clonotype was observed a handful of times. The genes are TRBV24-1 and TRBJ2-2; a possible D gene is TRBD2 (5 bases). Germline V gene lookup returns CDR1 KGHDR and CDR2 SFDVKD. V lost 3 bases to trimming and J lost 5 bases, with 15 bases between them. The CDR3 runs 16 residues. The DNA for the CDR3 is TGTGCCACCAGTGATCCAAGGGCTTCGGGAACCGGGGAGCTGTTTTTT. It yields the protein CATSDPRASGTGELFF.

In this sample, this clonotype turned up a few times. The chain uses TRBV4-3 and TRBJ1-3; D is unclear. The CDR3 loop spans 15 amino acids. CDR1 LGHNA and CDR2 YSLEER come from the germline V gene. Trimming cost V 0 bases and J 0 bases, with 6 bases left between them. CDR3 nucleotides: TGCGCCAGCAGCCAAGACGGCAGCTCTGGAAACACCATATATTTT. This gives the protein CASSQDGSSGNTIYF.

In its sample, this clonotype was seen a few times. This chain uses TRBV12-3 or TRBV12-4 with TRBJ2-2; possibly TRBD1 for D (6 bases). V was pared by 7 bases and J by 8 bases, with 14 bases between. The CDR3 sequence is 13 residues long. The CDR3, as DNA: TGTGCCAGCACCAGAACAGGGCTAGGGGAGCTGTTTTTT. Residues: CASTRTGLGELFF.

This clonotype came up a few times. The chain combines TRBV20-1 with TRBJ1-5; D call uncertain. The ends were cut back, 0 bases at V and 2 bases at J, with 11 bases in the middle. Per the germline V gene, CDR1 is DFQATT and CDR2 is SNEGSKA (reference sequence). This CDR3 spans 15 amino acids. This CDR3 is CSAREDIRGNQPQHF. As DNA, the CDR3 is TGCAGTGCTAGAGAAGATATAAGGGGCAATCAGCCCCAGCATTTT.

This clonotype has only a few counts. This sequence joins TRBV29-1 and TRBJ2-5, with TRBD2 identical over 13 bases. The DNA end is a closer match to TRBJ2-1, so the J assignment may be wrong. There are 13 residues in the CDR3. Germline V gene data show CDR1 as SQVTM and CDR2 as ANQGSEA. CDR3 sequence: CSVSTSGGNEQFF. The DNA for the CDR3 is TGCAGCGTTTCGACTAGCGGGGGGAATGAGCAGTTCTTC.

V and J are TRBV14 and TRBJ1-6; D is perhaps TRBD1 (6 bases). Germline V gene data show CDR1 as SGHDN and CDR2 as FVKESK. The CDR3 is made up of 15 amino acids. Trimming took 1 base from V and 6 from J, leaving 10 bases between them. DNA of the CDR3: TGTGCCAGCAGCCAAGGGGGGGGCCGTAATTCACCCCTCCACTTT. Amino acid sequence: CASSQGGGRNSPLHF.

This clonotype was seen a handful of times. CDR3 sequence: CSARVKDFSYTF. CDR3 DNA: TGCAGTGCTAGAGTGAAGGATTTCAGCTACACCTTC. The chain couples TRBV20-1 to TRBJ1-2; D is ambiguous. Between the trimmed V and J ends, which lost 1 base and 9 bases, there was a span of 12 bases. Per the germline V gene, CDR1 is DFQATT and CDR2 is SNEGSKA (reference sequence). This CDR3 region has 12 residues.

The V call is TRBV28, the J call TRBJ1-2; the D gene is possibly TRBD1 (5 bases). V was shortened by 6 bases and J by 12 bases, with 17 bases between the two germline ends. CDR3 size: 12 residues. The germline CDR1 and CDR2 sequences are MDHEN and SYDVKM. CDR3 loop: CASREGVQSHTF. CDR3 DNA: TGTGCCAGCAGGGAAGGGGTCCAAAGTCACACCTTC.

This clonotype has just a few counts. The chain couples TRBV4-3 to TRBJ2-3; 9 nucleotides align to TRBD2. Per the germline V gene, CDR1 is LGHNA and CDR2 is YSLEER. Trimming removed 1 base from V and 4 bases from J; junction bases left unmatched: 12. The CDR3 loop spans 18 amino acids. The CDR3 region is CASSQVRSLAGRADTQYF. For the CDR3, the DNA is TGCGCCAGCAGCCAAGTCAGATCTCTAGCGGGAAGGGCAGATACGCAGTATTTT.

This clonotype was picked up many times. The rearrangement links TRBV29-1 to TRBJ2-7; D gene ambiguous. The CDR3 is made up of 8 amino acids. Germline V gives CDR1 SQVTM, CDR2 ANQGSEA. Trimming took 5 bases from V and 4 from J, leaving 0 bases between them. The CDR3 spells CSVYEQYF. The DNA for the CDR3 is TGCAGCGTTTACGAGCAGTACTTC.

A few counts support this clonotype. The rearrangement links TRBV6-2 or TRBV6-3 to TRBJ2-4; TRBD2 agrees at 11 bases. The V segment lost 6 bases and the J segment 5 bases; nucleotides outside the gene matches: 6. Germline V gene lookup returns CDR1 MNHEY and CDR2 SVGEGT. This CDR3 is built from 15 residues. In DNA form, the CDR3 reads TGTGCCAGCAGAGCTAGCGGGAGGTTCCAAAACATTCAGTACTTC. Amino acid sequence: CASRASGRFQNIQYF.

This clonotype has only a few counts. V and J are TRBV6-2 or TRBV6-3 and TRBJ2-6; TRBD1 agrees at 9 bases. The CDR3 has 19 amino acids. From germline, CDR1 is MNHEY and CDR2 SVGEGT. With V trimmed by 3 bases and J by 1 base, 10 bases remained unmatched. DNA of the CDR3: TGTGCCAGCAGTTATCATACTCGGACAGGGGTGTCTGGGGCCAACGTCCTGACTTTC. Translating gives CASSYHTRTGVSGANVLTF.

This clonotype has a handful of counts. This chain connects TRBV10-3 to TRBJ1-6, with 9 bases fitting TRBD1. CDR1 is ENHRY, CDR2 SYGVKD, per germline. The CDR3 sequence is 11 residues long. V was pared by 10 bases and J by 15 bases, with 7 bases of the junction left unmatched. CDR3 DNA: TGTGCCACTCGGACAGGGGAGCGCCTCCACTTT. Its protein product is CATRTGERLHF.

This clonotype has more than one count but fewer than ten. Compared with germline, one end of the junction differs, possibly owing to a read error. V and J are TRBV18 and TRBJ2-4; 10 positions agree with TRBD1. CDR3 length: 12 amino acids. Germline lookup yields CDR1 KGHSH and CDR2 LQKENI. CDR3 protein: CVSSVDRGNQYF. The CDR3 coding sequence is TGTGTCAGCTCAGTGGACAGGGGGAATCAGTACTTC.

The genes are TRBV29-1 and TRBJ1-5, with D unresolved. The CDR3 is 13 amino acids. Germline values: CDR1 SQVTM, CDR2 ANQGSEA. Trimming cost V 4 bases and J 3 bases, with 10 bases left between them. The CDR3, as DNA: TGCAGCGTTGCCCCGGGTAACAATCAGCCCCAGCATTTT. Residues: CSVAPGNNQPQHF.

This clonotype was observed a handful of times. The genes are TRBV5-1 and TRBJ2-4, with 11 bases fitting TRBD1. V trimming: 3 bases; J trimming: 11 bases; junction bases outside the gene matches: 10. Per the germline V gene, CDR1 is SGHRS and CDR2 is YFSETQ. CDR3 length: 15 residues. The CDR3 bases are TGCGCCAGCAGCTCGGCCGGGACAGGGGGAAATCTTCAGTACTTC. Protein product: CASSSAGTGGNLQYF.

The rearrangement links TRBV15 to TRBJ2-5; 8 nucleotides line up with TRBD2. The closer fit of TRBJ2-1 to the DNA end suggests the J call may be wrong. There are 15 residues in the CDR3. Germline CDR1 and CDR2: LNHNV and YYDKDF (reference sequence). The CDR3 DNA follows: TGTGCCACCAGCAGAGATATGACGGGAGGGAATGAGCAGTTCTTC. Encoded protein: CATSRDMTGGNEQFF.

This rearrangement joins TRBV5-1 to TRBJ2-4, with TRBD1 matching over 12 bases. Germline V gives CDR1 SGHRS, CDR2 YFSETQ. The trim removed 0 bases at V and 0 bases at J, leaving 7 bases unmatched. There are 19 residues in the CDR3. DNA of the CDR3: TGCGCCAGCAGCTTGGGAGTTGGGACAGGGGGCCTAGCCAAAAACATTCAGTACTTC. It yields the protein CASSLGVGTGGLAKNIQYF.

The chain employs TRBV7-3 and TRBJ2-1; D may correspond to TRBD1 or TRBD2 (5 bases each). The J call is doubtful: the DNA matches TRBJ2-7 better. There are 14 residues in the CDR3. CDR1 is SGHTA, CDR2 FQGTGA, per germline. CDR3 region: CASSLGTEKCEQYV. The DNA for the CDR3 is TGTGCCAGCAGCCTCGGGACCGAAAAATGCGAGCAGTACGTC.

This clonotype has more than one count but fewer than ten. The chain links TRBV2 to TRBJ2-5; a possible D gene is TRBD1 (6 bases). The CDR3 runs to 15 residues. CDR1 is SNHLY, CDR2 FYNNEI, per germline. V was clipped by 6 bases and J by 11 bases, with 25 bases between them. CDR3 loop: CASSTSGQSNGEQYF. Here the CDR3 DNA reads TGTGCCAGCAGCACCTCCGGACAGTCAAATGGGGAGCAGTACTTC.

The V gene is TRBV10-3, the J gene TRBJ1-1, with D unclear. The CDR3 has 13 amino acids. Trimming took 3 bases from V and 5 from J, leaving 10 bases between them. CDR1 ENHRY and CDR2 SYGVKD come from the germline V gene. The CDR3 region is CAISEERRTEAFF. CDR3 DNA sequence: TGTGCCATCAGTGAAGAGAGGCGTACTGAAGCTTTCTTT.

This clonotype has only a few counts. J is TRBJ1-3 and V is TRBV19; the D is unclear. In germline, CDR1 is LNHDA, CDR2 SQIVND (reference sequence). V lost 7 bases, J lost 0 bases, and 4 bases lay in between. CDR3 length equals 12 residues. CDR3 in amino acids: CASTSSGNTIYF. The CDR3 bases are TGTGCCAGTACCAGCTCTGGAAACACCATATATTTT. The whole variable domain, filled in from reference TRBV19 and TRBJ1-3, reads DGGITQSPKYLFRKEGQNVTLSCEQNLNHDAMYWYRQDPGQGLRLIYYSQIVNDFQKGDIAEGYSVSREKKESFPLTVTSAQKNPTAFYLCASTSSGNTIYFGEGSWLTVV.

The CDR3 nucleotides read TGTGCCAGCAGTTACAGGGCGGGGGCAACAGATACGCAGTATTTT. Amino acids: CASSYRAGATDTQYF. This sequence joins TRBV6-6 and TRBJ2-3; a weak D match, TRBD2 (7 bases). V lost 2 bases, J lost 3 bases, and 12 bases lay in between. This CDR3 is 15 amino acids long. The germline V gene has CDR1 MNHNY and CDR2 SVGAGI (reference sequence).

In its sample, this clonotype was seen a few times. V gene TRBV7-9 combines with J gene TRBJ2-5; the match to TRBD1 covers 10 bases. The CDR3 runs 16 residues. With 2 bases clipped from V and 7 bases from J, the junction kept 10 bases outside the gene matches. CDR1 and CDR2 from the germline V gene are SEHNR and FQNEAQ (reference sequence). This CDR3 is CASSLIDRGLGGTQYF. Written as DNA, the CDR3 is TGTGCCAGCAGCTTAATCGACAGGGGGCTCGGGGGGACCCAGTACTTC. Looking up the rest from reference TRBV7-9 and TRBJ2-5 gives the full variable domain: DTGVSQNPRHKITKRGQNVTFRCDPISEHNRLYWYRQTLGQGPEFLTYFQNEAQLEKSRLLSDRFSAERPKGSFSTLEIQRTEQGDSAMYLCASSLIDRGLGGTQYFGPGTRLLVL.

The sample holds a few counts of this clonotype. This CDR3 is CSAPSTYNEQFF. DNA for the CDR3: TGCAGTGCCCCTTCGACCTACAATGAGCAGTTCTTC. V gene TRBV20-1 combines with J gene TRBJ2-1, with D uncertain. The CDR3 has 12 residues. V was cut by 6 bases and J by 2 bases, with 8 bases left in between. Germline V gives CDR1 DFQATT, CDR2 SNEGSKA (reference sequence).